A selection of T cell receptor beta chains follows, all from one sample in a study of OX40 agonist ivuxolimab in advanced cancers. The table came from immunoSEQ multiplex PCR; TCRdb's copy has only in-frame clones and leaves some out. The sample contains roughly 15,000 clones, 82% of which appear only once. The source was CD4+ or CD8+ T cells sorted from blood, collected in a trial of the OX40 agonist ivuxolimab. These receptors were taken from an adult with an advanced solid tumor such as melanoma, head and neck, liver or kidney cancer. CDR3s include the opening cysteine and the closing phenylalanine or tryptophan. D genes are given only for firm matches. The size entry is marked missing in some rows and otherwise reads once, few, many or a size class.

j_gene	d_gene	v_gene	abundance	len	CDR3aa	CDR3nt
TRBJ2-1	TRBD1	TRBV5-4	.	14	CASRSGTANNEQFF	TGTGCCAGCAGGTCGGGGACAGCAAACAATGAGCAGTTCTTC
TRBJ2-1	.	TRBV27	.	12	CASTRGGGEQFF	TGTGCCAGCACCAGGGGCGGAGGTGAGCAGTTCTTC
TRBJ2-7	.	TRBV11-2	.	17	CASSTKPGTAIRYEQYF	TGTGCCAGCAGCACCAAACCCGGGACTGCCATTAGGTACGAGCAGTACTTC
TRBJ1-4	.	TRBV7-2	.	14	CASSPGEGLEKLFF	TGTGCCAGCAGTCCCGGGGAGGGTCTTGAAAAACTGTTTTTT
TRBJ2-7	.	TRBV6-1	.	12	CASSVQGYEQYF	TGTGCCAGCAGTGTCCAGGGCTACGAGCAGTACTTC
TRBJ1-2	.	TRBV29-1	.	12	CSVEGGIYGYTF	TGCAGCGTTGAAGGGGGCATCTATGGCTACACCTTC
TRBJ2-3	TRBD2	TRBV5-4	.	15	CASSPAAGGTDTQYF	TGTGCCAGCAGCCCGGCGGCGGGGGGCACAGATACGCAGTATTTT
TRBJ2-7	.	TRBV29-1	.	12	CSVEGSAYEQYF	TGCAGCGTTGAGGGGTCTGCGTACGAGCAGTACTTC
TRBJ2-2	.	TRBV6-5	.	13	CASSKQGAGELFF	TGTGCCAGCAGCAAACAGGGCGCCGGGGAGCTGTTTTTT
TRBJ1-6	TRBD1	TRBV5-1	.	15	CASTRDSSYNSPLHF	TGCGCCAGCACCAGGGACAGCTCCTATAATTCACCCCTCCACTTT
TRBJ1-2	TRBD1	TRBV27	once	17	CASRGTGGGGGSGGYTF	TGTGCCAGCAGGGGGACAGGGGGCGGAGGTGGGTCAGGTGGCTACACCTTC
TRBJ1-5	TRBD1	TRBV28	.	16	CASSFPGTGLNQPQHF	TGTGCCAGCAGTTTCCCCGGGACAGGGCTCAATCAGCCCCAGCATTTT
TRBJ1-4	TRBD1	TRBV29-1	.	15	CSVELDRGVNEKLFF	TGCAGCGTTGAACTCGACAGGGGGGTTAATGAAAAACTGTTTTTT
TRBJ2-7	TRBD1	TRBV18	.	13	CASCTGTGNEQYF	TGTGCCAGCTGCACCGGGACAGGTAACGAGCAGTACTTC
TRBJ1-2	TRBD1	TRBV28	.	12	CASRKGAQGYTF	TGTGCCAGCAGAAAGGGGGCGCAAGGCTACACCTTC
TRBJ2-7	.	TRBV30	once	11	CAWKTGREQYF	TGTGCCTGGAAAACAGGGCGGGAGCAGTACTTC
TRBJ2-2	.	TRBV2	.	15	CATRALRGRSGELFF	TGTGCCACCAGGGCCCTTAGGGGGAGGTCCGGGGAGCTGTTTTTT
TRBJ1-1	.	TRBV4-2	.	15	CASSQGRGGNTEAFF	TGTGCCAGCAGCCAAGGACGGGGGGGGAACACTGAAGCTTTCTTT
TRBJ1-6	.	TRBV30	.	14	CAWGLGTYNSPLHF	TGTGCCTGGGGCCTAGGGACTTATAATTCACCCCTCCACTTT
TRBJ2-3	.	TRBV23-1	.	15	CASSQSNPQTYTQYF	TGCGCCAGCAGTCAATCGAATCCCCAGACGTATACGCAGTATTTT
TRBJ2-7	.	TRBV28	.	16	CASSPPRGGFSYEQYF	TGTGCCAGCAGTCCACCAAGGGGGGGATTTTCCTACGAGCAGTACTTC
TRBJ2-7	TRBD1	TRBV6-5	once	14	CASSYGTGAYEQYF	TGTGCCAGCAGTTACGGGACAGGGGCCTACGAGCAGTACTTC
TRBJ2-3	.	TRBV7-8	.	16	CASSLYTGPFTDTQYF	TGTGCCAGCAGCTTGTACACAGGGCCCTTCACAGATACGCAGTATTTT
TRBJ2-1	.	TRBV7-2	.	15	CASSSQPSSYNEQFF	TGTGCCAGCAGCTCCCAGCCGAGCTCCTACAATGAGCAGTTCTTC
TRBJ2-7	.	TRBV7-6	.	14	CASSLVGRNYEQYF	TGTGCCAGCAGCTTAGTTGGCCGGAACTACGAGCAGTACTTC
TRBJ2-1	TRBD2	TRBV7-8	.	16	CASSLPGTSGRFEQFF	TGTGCCAGCAGCTTACCCGGGACTAGCGGGAGGTTTGAGCAGTTCTTC
TRBJ2-7	TRBD2	TRBV18	.	18	CASSSTGLAGGEIYEQYF	TGTGCCAGCTCATCAACCGGACTAGCGGGAGGTGAGATCTACGAGCAGTACTTC
TRBJ2-7	.	TRBV4-1	.	14	CASSQDPYSYEQYF	TGCGCCAGCAGCCAAGACCCGTACTCCTACGAGCAGTACTTC
TRBJ2-7	TRBD2	TRBV10-3	once	14	CAIMNAGGSYEQYF	TGTGCCATCATGAACGCGGGAGGTTCCTACGAGCAGTACTTC
TRBJ1-2	.	TRBV6-6	.	14	CASSPQFDRNGYTF	TGTGCCAGCAGCCCACAGTTCGACCGGAATGGCTACACCTTC
TRBJ1-6	.	TRBV5-1	.	14	CASSLDTGKGPLHF	TGCGCCAGCAGTTTGGACACAGGGAAAGGTCCCCTCCACTTT
TRBJ1-3	.	TRBV7-6	.	11	CASGLGNTIYF	TGTGCCAGCGGCCTAGGAAACACCATATATTTT
TRBJ2-5	TRBD2	TRBV5-1	.	14	CASSGGLYQETQYF	TGCGCCAGCAGCGGGGGACTATATCAAGAGACCCAGTACTTC
TRBJ2-1	TRBD2	TRBV27	.	15	CASSLSGRAYNEQFF	TGTGCCAGCAGCCTCAGCGGGAGGGCCTACAATGAGCAGTTCTTC
TRBJ2-5	.	TRBV28	once	14	CASSLGGAQETQYF	TGTGCCAGCAGTTTGGGGGGGGCGCAAGAGACCCAGTACTTC
TRBJ1-1	TRBD1	TRBV5-6	few	15	CASSGGDRFNTEAFF	TGTGCCAGCAGCGGGGGGGACAGGTTCAACACTGAAGCTTTCTTT
TRBJ2-3	.	TRBV9	.	17	CASSVVGSGSSTDTQYF	TGTGCCAGCAGCGTAGTGGGTAGCGGATCTAGCACAGATACGCAGTATTTT
TRBJ2-7	TRBD2	TRBV7-6	.	15	CASSPMTSGTYEQYF	TGTGCCAGCAGCCCGATGACTAGCGGAACCTACGAGCAGTACTTC
TRBJ1-5	.	TRBV16	.	14	CASSPGEGNQPQHF	TGTGCCAGCAGCCCAGGGGAGGGCAATCAGCCCCAGCATTTT
TRBJ2-7	TRBD2	TRBV6-5	.	15	CASSRTLAGGDEQYF	TGTGCCAGCAGCCGAACCCTAGCGGGAGGGGACGAGCAGTACTTC